This T cell receptor (beta chain) was obtained from a study of CD8 T cells in Susac syndrome. TCR beta sequences were obtained from blood CD8+ and CD4+ T cells. Random hexamers primed reverse transcription of 0.5 to 1 ug RNA. Using its own MiXCR run on the immunoSEQ multiplex PCR reads, TCRdb lists one record per CDR3 protein. This table holds roughly 200,000 distinct CDR3 sequences, under 97% found once. Trimming cost V 3 bases and J 1 base, with 6 bases left between them. The CDR3 totals 12 residues. Germline values: CDR1 DFQATT, CDR2 SNEGSKA (reference sequence). This receptor was taken from a human donor with multiple sclerosis. The chain employs TRBV20-1 and TRBJ2-5; D unclear. Sequenced: CD4+ T cells from PBMCs. The CDR3, as DNA: TGCAGTGCTAGCTCGCGCCAAGAGACCCAGTACTTC. Translating it yields CSASSRQETQYF.